Below, 32 T cell receptor beta chains from the same sample are listed, as sequenced in a study of T-cell reconstitution after alpha-beta-depleted transplantation in children. Researchers prepared the TCRbeta library using unique molecular identifiers, the study reports. TCRdb independently ran MiXCR on the PCR reads; one entry per CDR3 protein. The data hold some 140,000 distinct CDR3 sequences, with about 9.9% observed a single time. The sample was PBMCs, mostly from graft donor cells, taken 180 days after TCRalphabeta/CD19-depleted stem cell transplant. The receptors come from a girl under two years old who had a stem cell transplant for combined immunodeficiency, so the T cells may come from the graft donor.

The CDR3 loop is CASSPPLLGSSYNEQFF. Written as DNA, the CDR3 is TGTGCCAGCAGCCCCCCCCTGTTAGGAAGCTCCTACAATGAGCAGTTCTTC. This chain connects TRBV7-9 to TRBJ2-1; D is ambiguous. V was pared by 5 bases and J by 0 bases, with 17 bases between. Germline values: CDR1 SEHNR, CDR2 FQNEAQ (reference sequence). CDR3 length: 17 amino acids.

A few counts support this clonotype. The chain is built from TRBV7-3 and TRBJ2-3; 12 positions match TRBD2. From germline, CDR1 is SGHTA and CDR2 FQGTGA. With 3 bases clipped from V and 3 bases from J, the junction kept 4 bases outside the gene matches. This CDR3 has 16 residues. The CDR3 region is CASSFGLAGKTDTQYF. The CDR3 DNA is TGTGCCAGCAGCTTCGGACTAGCGGGAAAGACAGATACGCAGTATTTT.

DNA for the CDR3: TGTGCCAGCAGCGCCGGACTAGCCAGGGCCTACGAGCAGTACTTC. Translated, it gives CASSAGLARAYEQYF. The chain is built from TRBV9 and TRBJ2-7; 8 bases match TRBD2. Trimming took 3 bases from V and 2 from J; bases not matched to a gene: 7. The CDR3 loop spans 15 amino acids. Germline CDR1 reads SGDLS; CDR2 reads YYNGEE.

The J gene is TRBJ2-7, the V gene TRBV28; possibly TRBD2 for D (5 bases). V was pared by 3 bases and J by 4 bases, with 10 bases between. CDR3 length: 13 residues. Germline CDR1 and CDR2: MDHEN and SYDVKM. CDR3: CASSFRLNYEQYF. The CDR3 bases are TGTGCCAGCAGTTTTCGACTAAATTACGAGCAGTACTTC.

This clonotype was seen only a few times. The rearrangement links TRBV5-5 to TRBJ1-6; unclear D gene. The ends were cut back, 0 bases at V and 6 bases at J, with 13 bases in the middle. Germline loops: CDR1 SGHKS, CDR2 YYEKEE (reference sequence). The CDR3 is 16 amino acids. The CDR3 coding sequence is TGTGCCAGCAGCTTGGGACCCGGACGGAGTAATTCACCCCTCCACTTT. Protein: CASSLGPGRSNSPLHF.

This rearrangement joins TRBV6-1 to TRBJ2-1; D remains ambiguous. Germline CDR1 reads MNHNS; CDR2 reads SASEGT. V lost 6 bases to trimming and J lost 3 bases, with 12 bases between them. The CDR3 runs 14 residues. The CDR3: CASSLAPGYNEQFF. The DNA of the CDR3 is TGTGCCAGCAGCCTCGCTCCGGGCTACAATGAGCAGTTCTTC.

This clonotype was observed a few times. The chain links TRBV28 to TRBJ2-2; weak D call: TRBD1 (6 bases). V was pared by 8 bases and J by 3 bases, with 13 bases between. CDR1 MDHEN and CDR2 SYDVKM come from the germline V gene. This CDR3 contains 14 residues. Here the CDR3 DNA reads TGTGCCAGCCGTGGGGGCGCGGACACCGGGGAGCTGTTTTTT. It specifies CASRGGADTGELFF.

The table lists this clonotype with a few counts. The rearrangement uses TRBV12-3 or TRBV12-4 and TRBJ1-6; tentatively, D is TRBD1 (5 bases). The ends were cut back, 3 bases at V and 8 bases at J, with 14 bases in the middle. The CDR3 has 15 amino acids. The CDR3 protein is CASSFAGTAYSPLHF. CDR3 sequence (DNA): TGTGCCAGCAGTTTTGCTGGGACGGCCTATTCACCCCTCCACTTT.

The genes are TRBV10-3 and TRBJ1-2; D gene ambiguous. V was shortened by 0 bases and J by 4 bases, with 12 bases between the two germline ends. Per germline, CDR1 ENHRY and CDR2 SYGVKD. This CDR3 is built from 15 residues. The DNA of the CDR3 is TGTGCCATCAGTGAGTCGACGGGAGGGAGCTATGGCTACACCTTC. Amino acid sequence: CAISESTGGSYGYTF.

The chain combines TRBV18 with TRBJ1-4, with no clear D. The CDR3 contains 14 residues. The germline V gene encodes CDR1 KGHSH and CDR2 LQKENI. V was trimmed by 5 bases and J by 0 bases, leaving 7 bases between them. This CDR3 is CASSGVATNEKLFF. The CDR3, as DNA: TGTGCCAGCTCAGGGGTTGCAACTAATGAAAAACTGTTTTTT.

In this sample, this clonotype turned up a few times. The V and J genes are TRBV20-1 and TRBJ1-5, with D unclear. The CDR3 has 15 residues. Trimming removed 5 bases from V and 0 bases from J, with 14 bases in between. From germline, CDR1 is DFQATT and CDR2 SNEGSKA (reference sequence). CDR3 nucleotide sequence: TGCAGTGCTTCATCCGACTCTTATAGCAATCAGCCCCAGCATTTT. Protein sequence: CSASSDSYSNQPQHF.

The chain couples TRBV20-1 to TRBJ2-1; possibly TRBD1 or TRBD2 for D (5 bases each). The V end lost 1 base, the J end lost 1 base, and 8 bases lay between the germline ends. The CDR3 length is 14 residues. Per the germline V gene, CDR1 is DFQATT and CDR2 is SNEGSKA (reference sequence). The CDR3 region is CSARAGPSYNEQFF. The CDR3 DNA sequence: TGCAGTGCTAGAGCGGGGCCTTCCTACAATGAGCAGTTCTTC.

This rearrangement joins TRBV4-3 to TRBJ2-3; 8 positions agree with TRBD2. After removal of 4 bases from V and 3 bases from J, the junction contained 6 bases not matched to a gene. The CDR3 length is 15 residues. CDR1 and CDR2 (germline): LGHNA, YSLEER. CDR3 loop: CASSPGLVTTDTQYF. The DNA of the CDR3 is TGCGCCAGCAGCCCGGGACTAGTAACGACAGATACGCAGTATTTT.

This clonotype was counted only a few times. V gene TRBV13 combines with J gene TRBJ2-1; 12 nucleotides agree with TRBD2. V dropped 0 bases and J dropped 0; count of bases not matched to a gene: 9. The CDR3 consists of 20 residues. The germline V gene has CDR1 PRHDT and CDR2 FYEKMQ (reference sequence). DNA for the CDR3: TGTGCCAGCAGCTTAGGCTCCCGACTAGCGGGAGTTACCTCCTACAATGAGCAGTTCTTC. It yields the protein CASSLGSRLAGVTSYNEQFF.

This rearrangement joins TRBV7-2 to TRBJ2-7; D unresolved. The CDR3 covers 12 residues. Per germline, CDR1 SGHTA and CDR2 FQGNSA. The V end lost 3 bases, the J end lost 6 bases, and 9 bases lay between the germline ends. CDR3 DNA sequence: TGTGCCAGCAGCTTGTCAGGTGGCGAGCAGTACTTC. Translation: CASSLSGGEQYF.

This clonotype showed up just a few times. V usage is TRBV29-1 and J usage is TRBJ2-5; 10 bases fit TRBD1. The CDR3 is 13 amino acids. Germline V gene sequence: CDR1 SQVTM, CDR2 ANQGSEA. With 6 bases clipped from V and 4 bases from J, the junction kept 5 bases outside the gene matches. The CDR3 nucleotides are TGCAGCGTGACAGGGGGCGGGGGAGAGACCCAGTACTTC. Protein: CSVTGGGGETQYF.

This clonotype has more than one count but fewer than ten. The CDR3 bases are TGTGCCAGCAGCTTAGCGGAGTCGGCAGAGCAGTTCTTC. Protein sequence: CASSLAESAEQFF. J is TRBJ2-1 and V is TRBV7-2; D is ambiguous. The length of the CDR3 is 13 residues. The ends were cut back, 0 bases at V and 10 bases at J, with 10 bases in the middle. Germline CDR1 and CDR2: SGHTA and FQGNSA.

This clonotype was seen only a few times. This chain uses TRBV15 with TRBJ2-7; the D gene is possibly TRBD1 (5 bases). The V and J ends lost 6 bases and 1 base respectively, with 10 bases between them. Germline V gene lookup returns CDR1 LNHNV and CDR2 YYDKDF (reference sequence). The CDR3 is 13 amino acids. The CDR3 region has the DNA TGTGCCACCAGTTACAGGTTTTCCTACGAGCAGTACTTC. It encodes CATSYRFSYEQYF.

The chain uses TRBV5-6 and TRBJ2-1; 10 bases are shared with TRBD2. The CDR3 has 16 residues. In germline, CDR1 is SGHDT, CDR2 YYEEEE. V shed 0 bases, J shed 7 bases, and the junction held 7 bases outside the gene matches. The CDR3 sequence: CASSLAASGSQNEQFF. The CDR3 bases are TGTGCCAGCAGCTTGGCCGCTAGCGGGAGTCAGAATGAGCAGTTCTTC.

The rearrangement uses TRBV5-1 and TRBJ2-3; 10 bases line up with TRBD2. Germline CDR1 and CDR2: SGHRS and YFSETQ. The CDR3 consists of 15 residues. V lost 5 bases and J lost 6; bases outside the gene matches: 9. The DNA for the CDR3 is TGCGCCAGCAGGCCCCTAGCGGGAGAGGTGGATACGCAGTATTTT. Protein: CASRPLAGEVDTQYF.

This clonotype has at least ten counts. V usage is TRBV7-9 and J usage is TRBJ1-6, with TRBD1 matching over 7 bases. With 5 bases clipped from V and 8 bases from J, the junction kept 12 bases outside the gene matches. The CDR3 extends over 16 amino acids. Germline V gives CDR1 SEHNR, CDR2 FQNEAQ (reference sequence). CDR3 in amino acids: CASSQDRVSRYSPLHF. CDR3 DNA sequence: TGTGCCAGCAGCCAAGACAGGGTATCGCGTTATTCACCCCTCCACTTT. Combining the CDR3 with reference TRBV7-9 and TRBJ1-6 gives the whole variable domain DTGVSQNPRHKITKRGQNVTFRCDPISEHNRLYWYRQTLGQGPEFLTYFQNEAQLEKSRLLSDRFSAERPKGSFSTLEIQRTEQGDSAMYLCASSQDRVSRYSPLHFGNGTRLTVT.

This clonotype was counted at least ten times. The chain combines TRBV29-1 with TRBJ2-2; no firm D call. Germline CDR1 is SQVTM and CDR2 is ANQGSEA. The CDR3 is 13 amino acids. The V gene lost 3 bases and the J gene lost 1 base, with 6 bases spanning the gap. The CDR3 protein is CSVDGGNTGELFF. Written as DNA, the CDR3 is TGCAGCGTTGATGGCGGGAACACCGGGGAGCTGTTTTTT.

Only a few counts were recorded for this clonotype. V usage is TRBV5-5 and J usage is TRBJ1-1; D uncertain. This CDR3 spans 13 amino acids. Deletions cut 0 bases from V and 6 bases from J, with 9 bases between. Germline CDR1 reads SGHKS; CDR2 reads YYEKEE (reference sequence). The DNA of the CDR3 is TGTGCCAGCAGCTTGGCGTGGGTTCCTGAAGCTTTCTTT. Translation: CASSLAWVPEAFF.

The chain uses TRBV11-1 and TRBJ1-3; no clear D gene. V lost 5 bases and J 0 bases, leaving 23 bases between the germline ends. The CDR3 has 19 amino acids. CDR1 and CDR2 (germline): SGHAT, FQDESV (reference sequence). The CDR3: CASSPHHIRISTSGNTIYF. The DNA of the CDR3 is TGTGCCAGCAGCCCTCACCACATCCGTATATCAACCTCTGGAAACACCATATATTTT.

This clonotype has ten or more counts. This chain joins TRBV4-2 and TRBJ2-3; 11 bases are shared with TRBD2. V gave up 0 bases and J gave up 5 bases; unmatched junction bases: 4. Looked up from germline, CDR1 is LGHNA and CDR2 is YNFKEQ. The length of the CDR3 is 16 residues. The DNA for the CDR3 is TGTGCCAGCAGCCAAGATGGGCTAGCGGGGGGAGATACGCAGTATTTT. It is translated as CASSQDGLAGGDTQYF.

This clonotype has only a few counts. This chain links TRBV29-1 with TRBJ2-3; no definite D call. The V end was cut by 4 bases, the J end by 6 bases, with 11 bases between. The germline gives CDR1 SQVTM, CDR2 ANQGSEA. CDR3 length: 12 residues. The CDR3 loop reads CSVVWNEDTQYF. For the CDR3, the DNA is TGCAGCGTTGTTTGGAATGAGGATACGCAGTATTTT.

V usage is TRBV10-3 and J usage is TRBJ2-7, with D possibly called TRBD1 or TRBD2 (5 bases each). V was clipped by 0 bases and J by 1 base, with 10 bases between them. Germline V CDR1 and CDR2: ENHRY, SYGVKD. The CDR3 length is 15 residues. The CDR3 DNA sequence: TGTGCCATCAGTGAGTCCCGGGACGTTTCCTACGAGCAGTACTTC. Encoded protein: CAISESRDVSYEQYF.

V usage is TRBV7-9 and J usage is TRBJ2-5, with 10 bases fitting TRBD1. This CDR3 is built from 17 residues. Trimming took 0 bases from V and 6 from J; bases not matched to a gene: 10. In germline, CDR1 is SEHNR, CDR2 FQNEAQ (reference sequence). The CDR3 region has the DNA TGTGCCAGCAGCTTAGCTAACGGACAGGGGGTAGGGAAGACCCAGTACTTC. This translates into CASSLANGQGVGKTQYF.

The chain joins TRBV29-1 to TRBJ2-1, with 16 positions matching TRBD2. The CDR3 totals 16 residues. The J segment lost 3 bases and the V segment lost 8 bases, leaving 7 bases of the junction unmatched. The V gene's germline CDR1 is SQVTM and CDR2 ANQGSEA. This CDR3 reads CSIGTSGRAVYNEQFF. CDR3 in DNA: TGCAGCATCGGGACTAGCGGGAGGGCCGTCTACAATGAGCAGTTCTTC.

The rearrangement uses TRBV12-3 or TRBV12-4 and TRBJ1-2; D is ambiguous. This CDR3 contains 12 residues. With 5 bases removed from V and 6 bases from J, the gap between germline ends came to 10 bases. The CDR3 nucleotides are TGTGCCAGCAGTATATGGGGAAATGGCTACACCTTC. Its translation: CASSIWGNGYTF.

This chain uses TRBV9 with TRBJ2-1; 7 bases are shared with TRBD2. The V and J ends lost 0 bases and 6 bases, in that order; junction bases with no gene match: 0. Germline CDR1 SGDLS, CDR2 YYNGEE. CDR3 length: 13 residues. CDR3 amino acids: CASSVASGNEQFF. CDR3 sequence (DNA): TGTGCCAGCAGCGTAGCTAGCGGCAATGAGCAGTTCTTC.

This clonotype was counted ten times or more. CDR3 DNA sequence: TGCGCCAGCAGCTTGGGGGTTGCGGAGACCCAGTACTTC. It translates to CASSLGVAETQYF. This chain links TRBV5-1 with TRBJ2-5; D is undetermined. V was clipped by 0 bases and J by 5 bases, with 8 bases between them. The CDR3 runs 13 residues. The germline V gene encodes CDR1 SGHRS and CDR2 YFSETQ.